This entry is about one T cell receptor (beta chain). Some clones are missing from TCRdb's copy, which holds only in-frame ones; the method was immunoSEQ multiplex PCR. The sample records some 70,000 clones, approximately 84% being singletons. This sample is drawn from a study of OX40 agonist ivuxolimab in advanced cancers. Study-level background: Patients assigned to dose escalation were diagnosed with hepatocellular carcinoma, melanoma, renal cell or head and neck cancer. Of mixed ages from 23 to 79 and averaging roughly 60 years, the group was more than 65% male.

The cohort excluded patients with autoimmune disease history or systemic immunosuppression. The CDR3 runs 15 residues. Trimming removed 2 bases at V and 4 bases at J, with 14 bases between. CDR1 SGHVS and CDR2 FQNEAQ come from the germline V gene. Sequenced material: CD4+ or CD8+ T cells sorted from blood, taken in a trial of the OX40 agonist ivuxolimab. The receptor was isolated from an adult with an advanced solid tumor such as melanoma, head and neck, liver or kidney cancer. This sequence joins TRBV7-8 and TRBJ1-2; D possibly corresponds to TRBD1 (6 bases). The CDR3 is CASSLNRATSYGYTF. CDR3 DNA sequence: TGTGCCAGCAGCTTAAACAGGGCTACGAGCTATGGCTACACCTTC.